Below, 10 T cell receptor beta chains from the same sample are listed, as sequenced in a study of T-cell reconstitution after alpha-beta-depleted transplantation in children. Preparing the TCRbeta library involved the use of unique molecular identifiers. In TCRdb, the PCR reads were re-called with MiXCR into one record per CDR3 protein. The data hold under 150,000 distinct CDR3 sequences, with roughly 10% observed a single time. Source: PBMCs, mostly from graft donor cells, taken 180 days after TCRalphabeta/CD19-depleted stem cell transplant. The receptors were sampled from a girl less than two years old who had a stem cell transplant for combined immunodeficiency, so the T cells may come from the graft donor.

The chain employs TRBV18 and TRBJ1-6, with D perhaps TRBD1 (5 bases). Trimming removed 0 bases at V and 7 bases at J, with 13 bases between. This CDR3 has 16 residues. From germline, CDR1 is KGHSH and CDR2 LQKENI. In DNA form, the CDR3 reads TGTGCCAGCTCACCACCGGCGGGGCCTCTCAATTCACCCCTCCACTTT. Amino acids: CASSPPAGPLNSPLHF.

The gene calls are TRBV29-1 and TRBJ2-3; 7 bases are a match to TRBD1. The CDR3 contains 14 residues. The germline gives CDR1 SQVTM, CDR2 ANQGSEA. J lost 3 bases, V lost 2 bases, and 5 bases had no gene match. CDR3 residues: CSVEKGGPTDTQYF. CDR3 in DNA: TGCAGCGTTGAAAAAGGGGGCCCGACAGATACGCAGTATTTT.

The gene calls are TRBV6-1 and TRBJ1-3; D uncertain. Germline V gene data show CDR1 as MNHNS and CDR2 as SASEGT. Trimming removed 7 bases from V and 2 bases from J, with 12 bases in between. This CDR3 region has 14 residues. CDR3 residues: CASIASHTGNTIYF. The CDR3 DNA reads as TGTGCCAGCATAGCGTCCCACACTGGAAACACCATATATTTT.

This clonotype was detected ten times or more. The J gene is TRBJ1-5, the V gene TRBV27; 8 bases fit TRBD1. The CDR3 spans 14 residues. V lost 6 bases to trimming and J lost 2 bases; unmatched junction nucleotides: 3. Germline CDR1 MNHEY, CDR2 SMNVEV (reference sequence). The CDR3 sequence: CASRLQGGNQPQHF. In nucleotides, the CDR3 is TGTGCCAGCAGACTACAGGGGGGCAATCAGCCCCAGCATTTT.

This clonotype was recorded a few times. The chain couples TRBV20-1 to TRBJ2-3; 16 nucleotides match TRBD2. CDR1 is DFQATT, CDR2 SNEGSKA, per germline (reference sequence). V gave up 5 bases and J gave up 3 bases; unmatched junction bases: 14. This CDR3 comprises 19 residues. The CDR3 coding sequence is TGCAGTGCTCTCAACCTGGGACTAGCGGGAGGGTTCCGGACAGATACGCAGTATTTT. This translates into CSALNLGLAGGFRTDTQYF.

The chain employs TRBV29-1 and TRBJ2-7; tentative D call: TRBD2 (6 bases). Germline CDR1 SQVTM, CDR2 ANQGSEA. The CDR3 has 11 residues. The V end was cut by 7 bases, the J end by 1 base, with 8 bases between. Here the CDR3 reads CSAGTSYEQYF. CDR3 DNA: TGCAGCGCTGGGACTTCCTACGAGCAGTACTTC.

This clonotype was seen ten or more times. The chain recombines TRBV10-3 with TRBJ2-7; D remains ambiguous. Trimming pared 0 bases from V and 3 bases from J, leaving 3 bases between. CDR3 length equals 12 residues. Germline V gene lookup returns CDR1 ENHRY and CDR2 SYGVKD. The chain's CDR3 is CAISESNYEQYF. The CDR3 DNA follows: TGTGCCATCAGTGAGTCCAACTACGAGCAGTACTTC.

This clonotype came up a few times. This chain links TRBV18 with TRBJ1-4; 7 nucleotides align to TRBD1. Germline CDR1 is KGHSH and CDR2 is LQKENI. The CDR3 consists of 14 residues. V lost 6 bases to trimming and J lost 6 bases; unmatched junction nucleotides: 7. The CDR3 protein is CASSEGDSYEKLFF. CDR3 bases: TGTGCCAGCTCTGAGGGGGACAGCTATGAAAAACTGTTTTTT.

In regard to this clonotype: Just one base apart from a much larger clone, this may be a read error. The chain employs TRBV3-1 and TRBJ2-7, with unresolved D. Germline CDR1 LGHDT, CDR2 YNNKEL (reference sequence). V lost 7 bases and J lost 3, with 10 bases in between. CDR3 length equals 12 residues. The CDR3 region has the DNA TGTGCCAGCACCCGTGACCTCTACGAGCAGTACTTC. Translation gives CASTRDLYEQYF.

The chain couples TRBV28 to TRBJ2-7; maybe TRBD1 (5 bases). V was pared by 6 bases and J by 4 bases, with 10 bases between. This CDR3 has 12 amino acids. The germline V gene has CDR1 MDHEN and CDR2 SYDVKM. The DNA of the CDR3 is TGTGCCAGCAGATCAGGGATATACGAGCAGTACTTC. It encodes CASRSGIYEQYF.